This paragraph reports one TCR beta chain. Its antigen remains unknown. V was clipped by 1 base and J by 1 base, with 13 bases between them. Looked up from germline, CDR1 is SGHDN and CDR2 is FVKESK. The length of the CDR3 is 16 residues. Sequencing was performed with immunoSEQ multiplex PCR; in TCRdb, only in-frame clones are kept and a portion is missing. The sample has about 370,000 clones; roughly nine tenths are singletons. This sample's treatment: some 20 received Ad26.COV2.S at low or high dose, single or two shots; about 5 received placebo; per-sample allocation not given. Each sample was drawn 63 days after the first injection (of vaccine or placebo). The data originate from a study of Ad26.COV2.S vaccination and SARS-CoV-2 variants. As for the study in general: Once, or twice with 56 days between doses, Ad26.COV2.S was given intramuscularly. The study's findings and limits: The TCR breadth and depth analyses may have understated or missed part of the total T cell responses.

This clonotype was obtained from a person between 18 and 65 years old who received the Ad26.COV2.S COVID-19 vaccine or a placebo. The material sequenced was peripheral blood, taken in a trial of Ad26.COV2.S vaccine versus placebo. The V gene is TRBV14, the J gene TRBJ1-1; D may be TRBD1 (6 bases). The CDR3 sequence is CASSQVRGRRNTEAFF. For the CDR3, the DNA is TGTGCCAGCAGCCAAGTGAGGGGGAGACGGAACACTGAAGCTTTCTTT.